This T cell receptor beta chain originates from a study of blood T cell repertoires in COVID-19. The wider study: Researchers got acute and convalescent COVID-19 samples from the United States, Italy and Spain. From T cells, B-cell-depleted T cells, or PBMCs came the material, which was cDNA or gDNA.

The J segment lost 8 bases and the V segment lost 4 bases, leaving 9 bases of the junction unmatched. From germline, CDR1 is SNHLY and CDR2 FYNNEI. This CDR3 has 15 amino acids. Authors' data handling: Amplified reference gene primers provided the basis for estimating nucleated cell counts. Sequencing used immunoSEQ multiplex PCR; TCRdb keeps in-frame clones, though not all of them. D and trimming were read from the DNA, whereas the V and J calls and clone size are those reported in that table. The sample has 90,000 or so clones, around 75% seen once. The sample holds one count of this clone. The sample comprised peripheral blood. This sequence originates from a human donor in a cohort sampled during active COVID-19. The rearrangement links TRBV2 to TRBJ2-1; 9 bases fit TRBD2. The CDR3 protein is CASSGASGTVDEQFF. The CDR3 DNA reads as TGTGCCAGCAGTGGCGCTAGCGGGACGGTCGATGAGCAGTTCTTC.